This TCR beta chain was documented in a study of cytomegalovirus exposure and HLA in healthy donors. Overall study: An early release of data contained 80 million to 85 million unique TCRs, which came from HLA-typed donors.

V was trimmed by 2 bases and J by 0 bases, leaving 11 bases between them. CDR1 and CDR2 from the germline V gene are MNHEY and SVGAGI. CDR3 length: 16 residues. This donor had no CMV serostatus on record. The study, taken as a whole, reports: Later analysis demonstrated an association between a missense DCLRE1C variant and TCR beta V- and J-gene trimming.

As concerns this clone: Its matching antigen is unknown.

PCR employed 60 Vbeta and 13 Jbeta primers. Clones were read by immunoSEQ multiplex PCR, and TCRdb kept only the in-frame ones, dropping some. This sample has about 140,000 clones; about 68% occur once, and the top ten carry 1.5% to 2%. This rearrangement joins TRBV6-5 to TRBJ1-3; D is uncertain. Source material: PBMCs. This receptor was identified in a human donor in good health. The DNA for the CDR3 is TGTGCCAGCAGTTACGGGAGTCGATACTCTGGAAACACCATATATTTT. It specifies CASSYGSRYSGNTIYF.